This T cell receptor beta chain was profiled in a study of OX40 agonist ivuxolimab in advanced cancers. Describing the broader study: Ivuxolimab, which targeted the costimulatory receptor OX40 (CD134), was an agonistic, fully human IgG2 monoclonal antibody. Intravenous ivuxolimab was administered to patients every 2 weeks at six dose levels: 0.01, 0.1, 0.3, 1.5, 3 and 10 mg/kg. Of the 50 to 55 patients in dose escalation, about 20 had hepatocellular carcinoma, about 15 had melanoma, 9 had renal cell carcinoma and 9 had head and neck cancer. In the dose-escalation cohort, 82.7% of patients were male, and the mean age was around 60 years, with a range of roughly 20 to 80. Prior anti-PD-1, anti-PD-L1 or anti-CTLA-4 therapy was permitted, and checkpoint inhibitors had been received by less than 45% of dose-escalation patients. Partial responses occurred in three dose-escalation patients, of whom one had hepatocellular carcinoma and two had cutaneous melanoma. The purpose of peripheral TCRbeta sequencing was to test whether ivuxolimab changed TCR sequence diversity and led to clonal T-cell expansion. The paper reports the monotherapy dose-escalation portion (N of about 51 patients) of the phase I ivuxolimab trial.

CDR1 and CDR2 (SNHLY, FYNNEI) derive from the germline V gene. Inclusive of the bounding cysteine and phenylalanine, the CDR3 is 16 residues long. The kept DNA is CDR3 alone, 48 bases in frame from the first base. At the junction V is shortened by 2 bases and J by 5 bases, with 15 bases in between. Genomic DNA was extracted from sorted cells for sequencing of the TCRbeta CDR3 region. The immunoSEQ Assay was used to sequence the TCRbeta CDR3 regions. In TCRdb, the immuneACCESS table is reduced to in-frame sequences with V and J assigned. These tables do not hold every clone; where another copy was compared, an unresolved V gene accounts for under half, and the others remain unexplained. The sample yields nearly 70,000 clones; 85% to 90% were counted once. The top ten clonotypes cover 5% to 6.5% of the sample. The study at large found these results: Low levels of normalized T-cell clonal expansion were also shown by some nonresponding patients. In partial responders in the 0.1-3.0 mg/kg groups, normalized peripheral clonal expansion was found to be among the lowest, especially among CD8+ T cells. Which antigens the clonally expanded peripheral T cells were specific for was not determined. On average, CD8+ T cells showed more expanded clones than CD4+ T cells after ivuxolimab. Clonal expansion of both CD4+ and CD8+ blood T cells was observed from baseline to week 6 at doses 0.1 to 3.0 mg/kg.

The trial excluded patients who had a history of autoimmune disease or who were on systemic immunosuppression. Peripheral blood for TCR sequencing was collected from all dose cohorts at baseline, on cycle 4 day 1, and on cycle 7 day 1. The samples were taken from a phase I, first-in-human, multicenter, open-label dose-escalation trial of ivuxolimab. The trial enrolled adults with locally advanced or metastatic head and neck squamous cell, hepatocellular, melanoma or renal cell carcinoma. Before TCR sequencing, CD4+ T cells and CD8+ T cells were sorted from peripheral blood as separate populations. Worth noting for this clone: Which antigen it targets is not known. No clone much larger than this one lies a single base away; base qualities are absent.

This sequence was found in an adult with an advanced solid tumor such as melanoma, head and neck, liver or kidney cancer. The sequence links TRBV2 to TRBJ1-4; the D segment cannot be called with confidence. Material: CD4+ or CD8+ T cells sorted from blood, obtained in a trial of the OX40 agonist ivuxolimab. The nucleotide sequence reads as follows: TGTGCCAGCAGTGAATTCCCCATCCAAGGCAATGAAAAACTGTTTTTT. The resulting protein is CASSEFPIQGNEKLFF.